This passage covers 7 T cell receptor beta chains from one sample sequenced in a study of OX40 agonist ivuxolimab in advanced cancers. The data were produced by immunoSEQ multiplex PCR, yet TCRdb's version contains in-frame clones alone and is incomplete. Found here are about 43,000 clones, just under 95% of them singletons; the top ten hold approximately 11%. The specimen was CD4+ or CD8+ T cells sorted from blood, collected in a trial of the OX40 agonist ivuxolimab. The receptor set was obtained from an adult with an advanced solid tumor such as melanoma, head and neck, liver or kidney cancer.

V gene TRBV4-3 combines with J gene TRBJ1-1; possibly TRBD1 for D (5 bases). V lost 5 bases, J lost 3 bases, and 13 bases lay in between. The germline gives CDR1 LGHNA, CDR2 YSLEER. CDR3 size: 14 residues. CDR3 sequence: CASSKRDYDTEAFF. CDR3 in DNA: TGCGCCAGCAGCAAACGGGACTACGACACTGAAGCTTTCTTT.

The chain has TRBV28 and TRBJ2-2; no reliable D call. Germline CDR1 reads MDHEN; CDR2 reads SYDVKM. This CDR3 is built from 15 residues. V was trimmed by 1 base and J by 3 bases, leaving 9 bases between them. The CDR3 DNA reads TGTGCCAGCAGTTTATTGTCGGGTTACACCGGGGAGCTGTTTTTT. It yields the protein CASSLLSGYTGELFF. Combining the CDR3 with reference TRBV28 and TRBJ2-2 gives the whole variable domain DVKVTQSSRYLVKRTGEKVFLECVQDMDHENMFWYRQDPGLGLRLIYFSYDVKMKEKGDIPEGYSVSREKKERFSLILESASTNQTSMYLCASSLLSGYTGELFFGEGSRLTVL.

This chain connects TRBV7-9 to TRBJ2-7; D not resolved. Germline-derived CDR1 and CDR2 are SEHNR and FQNEAQ (reference sequence). The CDR3 is made up of 12 amino acids. V lost 1 base and J lost 6, with 7 bases in between. The DNA of the CDR3 is TGTGCCAGCAGCTTAGATCAGGTCGAGCAGTACTTC. It encodes CASSLDQVEQYF.

V and J are TRBV2 and TRBJ1-1; weak D call: TRBD1 (5 bases). There are 15 residues in the CDR3. CDR1 is SNHLY, CDR2 FYNNEI, per germline. With 0 bases removed from V and 4 bases from J, the gap between germline ends came to 12 bases. CDR3 DNA: TGTGCCAGCAGTGAAGCGCTTGCAGGGATCACTGAAGCTTTCTTT. Translation: CASSEALAGITEAFF.

This clone was counted once. The rearrangement uses TRBV28 and TRBJ2-7; the D call may be TRBD1 or TRBD2 (6 bases each). V lost 5 bases, J lost 0 bases, and 17 bases lay in between. Germline V gene data show CDR1 as MDHEN and CDR2 as SYDVKM. This CDR3 is 16 amino acids long. CDR3 sequence reads: CASSPDGGLRSYEQYF. The CDR3 nucleotides are TGTGCCAGCAGTCCGGATGGGGGGCTCCGCTCCTACGAGCAGTACTTC.

V is TRBV5-4 and J is TRBJ2-3, with TRBD2 matching 10 bases. CDR1 is SGHNT and CDR2 is YYREEE in the germline V gene (reference sequence). V was clipped by 5 bases and J by 2 bases; unmatched bases: 11. This CDR3 is 17 amino acids long. The CDR3 sequence is CASSFPSGSEVTDTQYF. CDR3 bases: TGTGCCAGCAGTTTCCCTAGCGGGAGCGAAGTCACAGATACGCAGTATTTT.

The rearrangement joins TRBV4-3 to TRBJ2-7; 11 nucleotides agree with TRBD1. Losses at the gene ends were 4 bases for V and 1 base for J; bases not matched to a gene: 6. Germline assignment: CDR1 LGHNA and CDR2 YSLEER. CDR3 length equals 16 residues. CDR3 amino acids: CASSRGQGAASYEQYF. DNA of the CDR3: TGCGCCAGCAGCCGCGGACAGGGGGCAGCTTCCTACGAGCAGTACTTC.